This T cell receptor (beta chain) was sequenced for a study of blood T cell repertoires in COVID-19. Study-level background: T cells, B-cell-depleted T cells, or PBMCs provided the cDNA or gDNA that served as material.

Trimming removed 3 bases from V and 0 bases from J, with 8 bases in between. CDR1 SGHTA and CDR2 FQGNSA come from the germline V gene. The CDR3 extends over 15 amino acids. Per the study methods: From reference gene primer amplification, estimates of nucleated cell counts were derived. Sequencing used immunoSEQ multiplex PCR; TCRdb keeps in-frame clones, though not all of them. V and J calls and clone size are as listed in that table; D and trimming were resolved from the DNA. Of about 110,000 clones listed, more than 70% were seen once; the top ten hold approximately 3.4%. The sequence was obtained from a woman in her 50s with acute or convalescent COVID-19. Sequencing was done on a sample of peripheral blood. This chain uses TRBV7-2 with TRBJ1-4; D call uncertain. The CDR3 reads CASSFLLATNEKLFF. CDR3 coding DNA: TGTGCCAGCAGCTTTCTTCTAGCAACTAATGAAAAACTGTTTTTT.